Detailed here is one T cell receptor (beta chain). The data were obtained in a study of blood T cell repertoires in COVID-19. Study at large: Sources were T cells, B-cell-depleted T cells, or PBMCs; the material itself was cDNA or gDNA.

The repertoire was sequenced with immunoSEQ multiplex PCR; TCRdb's copy has only in-frame clones and lacks some. The data hold about 270,000 clones, with about 91% observed a single time. Participant age was roughly 18 to 90 years, and participants resided in approximately 24 US areas. Cohorts were based on clinical histories the participants reported. This clonotype originated in a woman aged 35 to 49 with acute COVID-19. The sample comprised PBMCs or T cells enriched from blood (not recorded which).

The CDR3 is CATSGGRGDRADEKLFF. The CDR3 DNA sequence: TGTGCCACCAGTGGGGGCAGGGGGGACAGGGCCGATGAAAAACTGTTTTTT. The J gene is TRBJ1-4, the V gene TRBV24-1, with 9 bases aligning to TRBD1. CDR1 and CDR2 (germline): KGHDR, SFDVKD. V gave up 5 bases and J gave up 6 bases; unmatched junction bases: 12. This CDR3 comprises 17 residues.